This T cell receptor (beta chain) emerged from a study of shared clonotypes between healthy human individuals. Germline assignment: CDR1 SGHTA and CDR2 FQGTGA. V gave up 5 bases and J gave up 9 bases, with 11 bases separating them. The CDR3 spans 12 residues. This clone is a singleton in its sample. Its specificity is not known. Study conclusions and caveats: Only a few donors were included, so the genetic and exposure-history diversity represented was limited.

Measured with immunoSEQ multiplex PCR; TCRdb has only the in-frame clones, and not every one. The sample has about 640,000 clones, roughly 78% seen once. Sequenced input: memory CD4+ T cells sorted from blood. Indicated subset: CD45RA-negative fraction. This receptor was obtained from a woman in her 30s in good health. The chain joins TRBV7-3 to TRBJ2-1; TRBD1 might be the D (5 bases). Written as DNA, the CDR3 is TGTGCCAGCAGCACACAGGACGGTGAGCAGTTCTTC. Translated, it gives CASSTQDGEQFF.